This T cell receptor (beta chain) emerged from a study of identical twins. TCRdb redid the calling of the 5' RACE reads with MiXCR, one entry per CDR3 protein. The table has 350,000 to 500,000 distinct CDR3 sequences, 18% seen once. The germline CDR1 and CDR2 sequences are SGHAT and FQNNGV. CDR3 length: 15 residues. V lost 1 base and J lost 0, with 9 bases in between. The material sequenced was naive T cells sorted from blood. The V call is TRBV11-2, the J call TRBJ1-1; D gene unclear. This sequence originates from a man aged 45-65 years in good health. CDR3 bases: TGTGCCAGCAGCTTAGGCCCCGGAATGAACACTGAAGCTTTCTTT. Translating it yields CASSLGPGMNTEAFF.